This TCR beta chain emerged from a study of regulatory T cells. The study's findings and limits: Hydrophobic residues at CDR3 positions 6 and 7 were enriched in conventional CD4+ T cells of CD3G-deficient patients. Patient repertoires had restricted TRB V-J pairs and skewed V and J usage, most in Tregs.

Germline V lookup: CDR1 MDHEN, CDR2 SYDVKM. The CDR3 extends over 13 amino acids. V gave up 3 bases and J gave up 8 bases, with 11 bases separating them. The primer mix had 52 TRBV and 13 TRBJ primers. Here immunoSEQ multiplex PCR was the method, and the copy in TCRdb shows in-frame clones only, minus some. The data contain about 32,000 clones, about nine tenths of them singletons. Concerning this clone: What it binds is not known.

A couple of CD3G-deficient patients had more severe autoimmunity; all had some. At testing, patients were 2 to 39 years old, with reduced naive and increased memory T-cell proportions. CD4+ cells were sorted into CD25-high CD127-low regulatory cells and CD25-low CD127-high conventional cells. The sequence was obtained from a person under 35 with CD3G deficiency. Specimen: conventional CD4+ T cells sorted from blood. The rearrangement joins TRBV28 to TRBJ2-1; unclear D gene. The CDR3 region has the DNA TGTGCCAGCAGTTTGGTCCAGGCCGATGAGCAGTTCTTC. The encoded protein is CASSLVQADEQFF.